The 20 T cell receptor beta chains reported below all come from one sample, sequenced in a study of response to subunit inactivated influenza vaccine. TCRdb re-derived calls from the RT-PCR reads in MiXCR, one entry per CDR3 protein. The data hold approximately 530,000 distinct CDR3 sequences, with 7.6% observed a single time. The sequencing here drew on PBMCs from blood, taken approximately 25 months after vaccination. The receptors originated from a man between 50 and 75 years old who received an inactivated influenza vaccine.

This clonotype was counted between two and nine times. The rearrangement links TRBV9 to TRBJ2-1; 8 bases match TRBD2. Looked up from germline, CDR1 is SGDLS and CDR2 is YYNGEE. The CDR3 contains 17 residues. The ends lost 3 bases at V and 3 bases at J; junction bases unmatched: 11. Here the CDR3 reads CASSAVGSAGGYNEQFF. The CDR3 DNA reads TGTGCCAGCAGCGCCGTCGGATCGGCGGGGGGCTACAATGAGCAGTTCTTC.

This chain joins TRBV29-1 and TRBJ1-4, with D perhaps matching TRBD1 (6 bases). V was shortened by 7 bases and J by 7 bases, with 10 bases between the two germline ends. The CDR3 covers 11 residues. Per the germline V gene, CDR1 is SQVTM and CDR2 is ANQGSEA. The chain's CDR3 is CSARTAEKLFF. In DNA form, the CDR3 reads TGCAGCGCACGGACAGCTGAAAAACTGTTTTTT.

This clonotype has just a few counts. This chain uses TRBV19 with TRBJ2-1; 9 bases fit TRBD2. J lost 7 bases, V lost 3 bases, and 13 bases had no gene match. The V gene's germline CDR1 is LNHDA and CDR2 SQIVND (reference sequence). The CDR3 is 17 residues long. The CDR3 here is CASSMASGTLSGNEQFF. CDR3 bases: TGTGCCAGTAGTATGGCTAGCGGGACCTTGAGTGGAAATGAGCAGTTCTTC.

This clonotype was seen many times. This chain links TRBV7-2 with TRBJ2-7; 7 bases fit TRBD2. Germline-derived CDR1 and CDR2 are SGHTA and FQGNSA. With 5 bases clipped from V and 5 bases from J, the junction kept 9 bases outside the gene matches. This CDR3 contains 14 residues. DNA of the CDR3: TGTGCCAGCAGCCTTCCGGGGGGAACCGACGAGCAGTACTTC. As protein: CASSLPGGTDEQYF.

V and J are TRBV5-1 and TRBJ2-7, with 10 bases matching TRBD2. The J segment lost 5 bases and the V segment lost 0 bases, leaving 5 bases of the junction unmatched. The CDR3 runs 15 residues. Germline-derived CDR1 and CDR2 are SGHRS and YFSETQ. CDR3 nucleotide sequence: TGCGCCAGCAGCTTGGAGGCTAGCGGGGGCAACGAGCAGTACTTC. It codes for CASSLEASGGNEQYF. The complete variable domain, with remaining parts taken from reference TRBV5-1 and TRBJ2-7, reads KAGVTQTPRYLIKTRGQQVTLSCSPISGHRSVSWYQQTPGQGLQFLFEYFSETQRNKGNFPGRFSGRQFSNSRSEMNVSTLELGDSALYLCASSLEASGGNEQYFGPGTRLTVT.

This clonotype has just a few counts. In DNA, the CDR3 is TGCGCCAGCGGGCAGATGACGGAGACCCAGTACTTC. Its translation: CASGQMTETQYF. J is TRBJ2-5 and V is TRBV5-1; the D is unclear. The CDR3 runs to 12 residues. Trimming pared 7 bases from V and 5 bases from J, leaving 12 bases between. In germline, CDR1 is SGHRS, CDR2 YFSETQ.

This clonotype was seen only a few times. A single base separates this from a much larger clone, so it may be a read error. Here the CDR3 omits its conserved ending phenylalanine or tryptophan, so a read error is the likely source. This chain connects TRBV27 to TRBJ1-5; no clear D gene. There are 13 residues in the CDR3. Germline CDR1 reads MNHEY; CDR2 reads SMNVEV (reference sequence). Trimming took 3 bases from V and 3 from J, leaving 6 bases between them. The chain's CDR3 is CASSLDYNQPQHV. CDR3 sequence (DNA): TGTGCCAGCAGTTTGGATTACAATCAGCCCCAGCATGTT.

This chain uses TRBV7-8 with TRBJ2-4; 11 bases fit TRBD2. The CDR3 sequence is 16 residues long. CDR1 is SGHVS and CDR2 is FQNEAQ in the germline V gene. After removal of 5 bases from V and 7 bases from J, the junction contained 10 bases not matched to a gene. For the CDR3, the DNA is TGTGCCAGCAGCACTCTTAGCGGGGGGGCGCATAACATTCAGTACTTC. Translated: CASSTLSGGAHNIQYF.

The table lists this clonotype with a count of one. V and J are TRBV25-1 and TRBJ2-7; 10 bases align to TRBD2. J gave up 8 bases and V 2 bases, and 6 bases lay outside the gene matches. CDR3 length equals 14 residues. Germline V gene sequence: CDR1 MGHDK, CDR2 SYGVNS. The CDR3 loop is CASSEPSGRGKQYF. CDR3 in DNA: TGTGCCAGCAGTGAACCTAGCGGGAGAGGCAAGCAGTACTTC.

This clonotype was counted ten times or more. V and J are TRBV14 and TRBJ2-7; D call uncertain. CDR3 length: 15 residues. Germline V gene sequence: CDR1 SGHDN, CDR2 FVKESK. V lost 2 bases, J lost 2 bases, and 13 bases lay in between. The CDR3 loop is CASSQNRGRTYEQYF. DNA of the CDR3: TGTGCCAGCAGCCAAAACCGAGGCAGAACCTACGAGCAGTACTTC.

This chain connects TRBV11-2 to TRBJ1-2; D is ambiguous. V gave up 4 bases and J gave up 8 bases, with 11 bases separating them. Germline V gene sequence: CDR1 SGHAT, CDR2 FQNNGV. The CDR3 covers 12 residues. In DNA, the CDR3 is TGTGCCAGCAGCTCCCTGACCGGAGGCTACACCTTC. Its protein is CASSSLTGGYTF. Filled out from reference TRBV11-2 and TRBJ1-2, the complete variable domain reads EAGVAQSPRYKIIEKRQSVAFWCNPISGHATLYWYQQILGQGPKLLIQFQNNGVVDDSQLPKDRFSAERLKGVDSTLKIQPAKLEDSAVYLCASSSLTGGYTFGSGTRLTVV.

This chain connects TRBV19 to TRBJ1-1; D is ambiguous. Germline-derived CDR1 and CDR2 are LNHDA and SQIVND (reference sequence). The CDR3 runs 15 residues. Trimming left V 6 bases short and J 1 base short, with 15 bases between. CDR3 sequence: CASRFTRRGNTEAFF. The CDR3 nucleotides read TGTGCCAGTAGATTCACCAGGCGGGGGAACACTGAAGCTTTCTTT.

This clonotype was found many times. This rearrangement joins TRBV12-3 or TRBV12-4 to TRBJ2-1; D gene ambiguous. The CDR3 spans 14 residues. Trimming cost V 3 bases and J 7 bases, with 13 bases left between them. DNA of the CDR3: TGTGCCAGCAGTTTCCCCGAGAAGGGTAATGAGCAGTTCTTC. It specifies CASSFPEKGNEQFF.

This clonotype was counted between two and nine times. This rearrangement joins TRBV20-1 to TRBJ1-1; a possible D gene is TRBD1 (6 bases). V was clipped by 6 bases and J by 1 base, with 12 bases between them. This CDR3 contains 13 residues. The germline V gene encodes CDR1 DFQATT and CDR2 SNEGSKA (reference sequence). The CDR3 loop is CSATRTENTEAFF. The CDR3 DNA reads TGCAGTGCCACAAGGACAGAGAACACTGAAGCTTTCTTT.

The J gene is TRBJ2-3, the V gene TRBV5-1, with TRBD2 identical over 9 bases. With 4 bases clipped from V and 9 bases from J, the junction kept 6 bases outside the gene matches. CDR3 length: 13 amino acids. The germline V gene encodes CDR1 SGHRS and CDR2 YFSETQ. This CDR3 reads CASSLSGRGTQYF. The CDR3 DNA is TGCGCCAGCAGCCTTAGCGGGAGAGGAACGCAGTATTTT.

This clonotype was observed a few times. The chain has TRBV18 and TRBJ2-5; the match to TRBD1 covers 7 bases. The germline V gene encodes CDR1 KGHSH and CDR2 LQKENI. CDR3 length: 15 amino acids. Trimming at V came to 3 bases and at J to 2 bases, leaving 6 bases not matched to a gene. The DNA of the CDR3 is TGTGCCAGCTCACCGCGACAGGGCCTTCAAGAGACCCAGTACTTC. Amino acid sequence: CASSPRQGLQETQYF.

The rearrangement joins TRBV2 to TRBJ1-1; D is undetermined. The CDR3 has 14 residues. The V gene's germline CDR1 is SNHLY and CDR2 FYNNEI. Trimming left V 1 base short and J 0 bases short, with 6 bases between. CDR3 DNA sequence: TGTGCCAGCAGTGAAGGGCGGATGAACACTGAAGCTTTCTTT. It translates to CASSEGRMNTEAFF.

This chain links TRBV5-8 with TRBJ1-2; 11 bases match TRBD1. The CDR3 length is 14 residues. J gave up 8 bases and V 4 bases, and 7 bases lay outside the gene matches. Looked up from germline, CDR1 is SGHTS and CDR2 is YDEGEE. The CDR3 nucleotides read TGTGCCAGCAGCACCGGACAGGGGGCAGGAGGCTACACCTTC. Protein: CASSTGQGAGGYTF.

This clonotype has more than one count but fewer than ten. The rearrangement links TRBV10-3 to TRBJ2-2; 7 positions match TRBD2. Germline assignment: CDR1 ENHRY and CDR2 SYGVKD. V was pared by 10 bases and J by 5 bases, with 10 bases of the junction left unmatched. This CDR3 region has 14 residues. As DNA, the CDR3 is TGTGCCAGCTCCGGGACTATCACTACCGGGGAGCTGTTTTTT. Translating gives CASSGTITTGELFF.

This clonotype was counted between two and nine times. The V gene is TRBV30, the J gene TRBJ2-6; no firm D call. Trimming pared 0 bases from V and 0 bases from J, leaving 6 bases between. CDR3 length: 15 amino acids. The V gene's germline CDR1 is GTSNPN and CDR2 SVGIG (reference sequence). The CDR3 protein is CAWSVGNSGANVLTF. DNA of the CDR3: TGTGCCTGGAGTGTAGGTAACTCTGGGGCCAACGTCCTGACTTTC.